This T cell receptor beta chain emerged from a study of blood T cell repertoires in COVID-19. This clone was observed a few times. Losses at the gene ends were 4 bases for V and 5 bases for J; bases not matched to a gene: 5. This CDR3 spans 16 amino acids. The germline V gene has CDR1 MNHEY and CDR2 SMNVEV (reference sequence). Authors' data handling: Estimation of nucleated cell counts was performed using reference gene primer amplification. Libraries were prepared by immunoSEQ multiplex PCR; TCRdb keeps only in-frame clonotypes and omits some of them. D and trimming come from the DNA, and the V and J calls and clone size come from that table. The sample yields about 120,000 clones, about 81% seen once.

The source of this sequence is a woman aged 50 to 65 with acute or convalescent COVID-19. The chain joins TRBV27 to TRBJ2-1; TRBD2 agrees at 13 bases. The sequenced sample consisted of peripheral blood. The CDR3 protein is CASSSPGLAGDNEQFF. The CDR3 DNA reads TGTGCCAGCAGTTCCCCCGGACTAGCGGGGGACAATGAGCAGTTCTTC.